Sequencing of this T cell receptor (beta chain) was carried out in a study of T cell repertoires in cytomegalovirus infection. Regarding the study as a whole: Adding up the frequency of public TCR beta families identified people who carried CMV plus the relevant HLA.

TCRdb re-derived calls from the reads in MiXCR, one entry per CDR3 protein. The sample lists some 590,000 distinct CDR3 sequences, about 40% occurring once. Worth noting for this clonotype: The antigen is not known.

This CDR3 has 14 residues. Deletions cut 7 bases from V and 2 bases from J, with 14 bases between. Germline-derived CDR1 and CDR2 are WSHSY and SAAADI. The clonotype comes from a human donor in good health (CMV status not recorded). Some clones in this sample may be carry-over from other donors' samples. V and J are TRBV10-2 and TRBJ1-1, with D hard to call. Here the sequenced sample was cultured PBMCs, taken from culture after CMV antigen stimulation. This CDR3 reads CASKPTPFNTEAFF. The DNA for the CDR3 is TGCGCCAGCAAGCCTACCCCTTTTAACACTGAAGCTTTCTTT.